A selection of T cell receptor beta chains follows, all from one sample in a study of response to subunit inactivated influenza vaccine. Each CDR3 protein gets one entry after TCRdb re-called the RT-PCR reads with MiXCR. The sample lists more than 500,000 distinct CDR3 sequences; approximately 11% were seen once. The same sample was also used in a study of T cells expressing NK-cell markers.

Here the sequenced sample was PBMCs from blood, taken on the day of vaccination. Source of these receptors: a man aged 50 or older who received an inactivated influenza vaccine. The CDR3 runs from the conserved cysteine through the conserved F or W. A D gene is named only where the DNA matches it firmly. Size is omitted from some rows. Given values are once, few, many or a class for expanded clones.

cdr3_aa: CASSFSSGRANTQYF
cdr3_nt: TGTGCCAGCAGTTTCTCTAGCGGGAGGGCGAATACGCAGTATTTT
clone_size: few
v_call: TRBV12-3/TRBV12-4
j_call: TRBJ2-3
d_call: TRBD2

cdr3_aa: CASSIRDRASYEQYF
cdr3_nt: TGTGCCAGCAGCATAAGGGACAGAGCCTCCTACGAGCAGTACTTC
clone_size: few
v_call: TRBV11-2
j_call: TRBJ2-7
d_call: TRBD1

cdr3_aa: CASSTLAGGSSYNEQFF
cdr3_nt: TGTGCCAGCAGCACCTTAGCGGGAGGAAGCTCCTACAATGAGCAGTTCTTC
clone_size: few
v_call: TRBV9
j_call: TRBJ2-1
d_call: TRBD2

cdr3_aa: CASSLSAGGLVNEQFF
cdr3_nt: TGTGCCAGCAGCCTGTCTGCGGGGGGCCTTGTCAATGAGCAGTTCTTC
clone_size: few
v_call: TRBV11-1
j_call: TRBJ2-1
d_call: TRBD2

cdr3_aa: CASSQEYFGADTQYF
cdr3_nt: TGCGCCAGCAGCCAAGAGTACTTCGGAGCAGATACGCAGTATTTT
clone_size: few
v_call: TRBV4-3
j_call: TRBJ2-3
d_call: .

cdr3_aa: CASSLIGGGWYNEQFF
cdr3_nt: TGTGCCAGCAGCTTAATAGGAGGGGGCTGGTACAATGAGCAGTTCTTC
clone_size: .
v_call: TRBV7-6
j_call: TRBJ2-1
d_call: .

cdr3_aa: CASSSLQGGDYGYTF
cdr3_nt: TGTGCCAGCAGTTCCCTCCAGGGCGGCGATTATGGCTACACCTTC
clone_size: .
v_call: TRBV12-3/TRBV12-4
j_call: TRBJ1-2
d_call: .

cdr3_aa: CASSYPRDRSTDTQYF
cdr3_nt: TGTGCCAGCAGTTACCCCCGGGACAGAAGCACAGATACGCAGTATTTT
clone_size: .
v_call: TRBV6-2/TRBV6-3
j_call: TRBJ2-3
d_call: TRBD1

cdr3_aa: CASRSAGTGFNEQYF
cdr3_nt: TGTGCCAGCAGGTCGGCCGGGACAGGGTTCAACGAGCAGTACTTC
clone_size: .
v_call: TRBV12-3/TRBV12-4
j_call: TRBJ2-7
d_call: TRBD1

cdr3_aa: CASSEVGLQPQHF
cdr3_nt: TGTGCCAGCAGTGAAGTAGGACTTCAGCCCCAGCATTTT
clone_size: once
v_call: TRBV2
j_call: TRBJ1-5
d_call: .

cdr3_aa: CASSFSGRHETQYF
cdr3_nt: TGTGCCAGCAGCTTTAGCGGGAGGCATGAGACCCAGTACTTC
clone_size: few
v_call: TRBV7-9
j_call: TRBJ2-5
d_call: TRBD2

cdr3_aa: CASRSRGTVAKNIQYF
cdr3_nt: TGTGCCAGCAGGAGTCGCGGGACCGTAGCCAAAAACATTCAGTACTTC
clone_size: few
v_call: TRBV2
j_call: TRBJ2-4
d_call: .

cdr3_aa: CAISEGLAGVVETQYF
cdr3_nt: TGTGCCATCAGTGAAGGACTAGCGGGAGTGGTTGAGACCCAGTACTTC
clone_size: .
v_call: TRBV10-3
j_call: TRBJ2-5
d_call: TRBD2

cdr3_aa: CASSVVFGIMWRGVTYEQYF
cdr3_nt: TGTGCCAGCAGCGTAGTATTTGGAATAATGTGGCGGGGGGTCACCTACGAGCAGTACTTC
clone_size: many
v_call: TRBV9
j_call: TRBJ2-7
d_call: TRBD2

cdr3_aa: CSVVADSTDTQYF
cdr3_nt: TGCAGCGTTGTAGCGGATAGCACAGATACGCAGTATTTT
clone_size: .
v_call: TRBV29-1
j_call: TRBJ2-3
d_call: .

cdr3_aa: CASSIQGYNTDTQYF
cdr3_nt: TGTGCCAGCAGCATCCAGGGCTACAACACAGATACGCAGTATTTT
clone_size: .
v_call: TRBV5-6
j_call: TRBJ2-3
d_call: .

cdr3_aa: CASSERTGPTFF
cdr3_nt: TGTGCCAGCAGCGAAAGGACAGGGCCGACTTTCTTT
clone_size: .
v_call: TRBV13
j_call: TRBJ1-1
d_call: TRBD1

cdr3_aa: CASSLGGLAGGIEQFF
cdr3_nt: TGTGCCAGCAGCTTAGGGGGACTAGCGGGGGGCATTGAGCAGTTCTTC
clone_size: .
v_call: TRBV7-8
j_call: TRBJ2-1
d_call: TRBD2

cdr3_aa: CASSVDLTGANVLTF
cdr3_nt: TGTGCCAGCAGCGTAGACCTCACCGGGGCCAACGTCCTGACTTTC
clone_size: few
v_call: TRBV9
j_call: TRBJ2-6
d_call: .

cdr3_aa: CASSPLAGGTNEQFF
cdr3_nt: TGCGCCAGCAGCCCCTTAGCGGGAGGGACGAATGAGCAGTTCTTC
clone_size: many
v_call: TRBV5-1
j_call: TRBJ2-1
d_call: TRBD2